Presented here are 29 T cell receptor beta chains from one specimen sequenced in a study of cytomegalovirus exposure and HLA in healthy donors. Measured with immunoSEQ multiplex PCR; TCRdb has only the in-frame clones, and not every one. This sample has 150,000 to 250,000 clones, with 80% to 90% found just once. Sequenced input: PBMCs. These receptors originate from a woman aged 30 to 39 in good health and CMV-seronegative.

The rearrangement joins TRBV29-1 to TRBJ2-7, with 14 positions matching TRBD2. Germline V gene sequence: CDR1 SQVTM, CDR2 ANQGSEA. V shed 1 base, J shed 4 bases, and the junction held 0 bases outside the gene matches. This CDR3 contains 14 residues. The CDR3 nucleotides read TGCAGCGTTGAAGGGACTAGCGGGGGGTACGAGCAGTACTTC. It encodes CSVEGTSGGYEQYF.

This sequence joins TRBV28 and TRBJ1-5; no definite D call. Trimming left V 5 bases short and J 11 bases short, with 22 bases between. Per germline, CDR1 MDHEN and CDR2 SYDVKM. The CDR3 runs 15 residues. CDR3: CASSPRPGIEVTQHF. Written as DNA, the CDR3 is TGTGCCAGCAGTCCTAGACCGGGTATAGAGGTGACCCAGCATTTT. The full variable domain, with the rest looked up from reference TRBV28 and TRBJ1-5, is DVKVTQSSRYLVKRTGEKVFLECVQDMDHENMFWYRQDPGLGLRLIYFSYDVKMKEKGDIPEGYSVSREKKERFSLILESASTNQTSMYLCASSPRPGIEVTQHFGDGTRLSIL.

The rearrangement links TRBV28 to TRBJ2-7; D is unclear. The V end was cut by 1 base, the J end by 0 bases, with 10 bases between. The CDR3 contains 15 residues. Per the germline V gene, CDR1 is MDHEN and CDR2 is SYDVKM. The CDR3: CASSLYGSYSYEQYF. Here the CDR3 DNA reads TGTGCCAGCAGTTTATACGGGTCGTACTCCTACGAGCAGTACTTC.

In its sample, this clone was seen many times. The chain has TRBV19 and TRBJ1-2, with TRBD1 identical over 8 bases. The CDR3 is 16 amino acids. The junction had 9 bases not matched to a gene; V was cut back by 6 bases and J by 0 bases. Per germline, CDR1 LNHDA and CDR2 SQIVND (reference sequence). Here the CDR3 reads CASRETGVGANYGYTF. DNA of the CDR3: TGTGCCAGTAGGGAGACAGGGGTCGGAGCTAACTATGGCTACACCTTC.

The V and J genes are TRBV2 and TRBJ2-1, with 13 bases lining up with TRBD2. There are 20 residues in the CDR3. V shed 3 bases and J 12 bases; nucleotides not matched to a gene: 23. In germline, CDR1 is SNHLY, CDR2 FYNNEI. The CDR3 bases are TGTGCCAGCAGTGAGACCCCGGACAGGTTTAGAGGACTAGCGGGAGTAGGGCAGTTCTTC. Its translation is CASSETPDRFRGLAGVGQFF.

The chain carries TRBV7-9 and TRBJ1-2, with TRBD1 matching 7 bases. The CDR3 totals 14 residues. Germline CDR1 SEHNR, CDR2 FQNEAQ (reference sequence). V dropped 5 bases and J dropped 4; count of bases not matched to a gene: 7. The CDR3 nucleotides are TGTGCCAGCAGCCCCCCTGACAGGGCCTATGGCTACACCTTC. Its translation: CASSPPDRAYGYTF.

The genes are TRBV6-5 and TRBJ2-7; weak D call: TRBD1 (8 bases). Looked up from germline, CDR1 is MNHEY and CDR2 is SVGAGI. The length of the CDR3 is 15 residues. V was shortened by 5 bases and J by 2 bases, with 16 bases between the two germline ends. The chain's CDR3 is CASSGGDRLTYEQYF. The CDR3 DNA reads as TGTGCCAGCAGTGGGGGGGACAGGCTTACCTACGAGCAGTACTTC.

The rearrangement links TRBV30 to TRBJ1-2; 9 bases match TRBD1. Per germline, CDR1 GTSNPN and CDR2 SVGIG (reference sequence). The J segment lost 3 bases and the V segment lost 0 bases, leaving 17 bases of the junction unmatched. CDR3 length equals 19 residues. CDR3: CAWSVPPLWGTGLDYGYTF. CDR3 coding DNA: TGTGCCTGGAGTGTACCTCCCTTGTGGGGGACAGGGCTTGACTATGGCTACACCTTC.

This clone was detected a few times. This chain joins TRBV6-1 and TRBJ2-7, with D uncertain. From germline, CDR1 is MNHNS and CDR2 SASEGT. V shed 6 bases and J shed 4 bases, with 10 bases lying between them. This CDR3 has 12 residues. The CDR3 DNA reads as TGTGCCAGCAGCGTCACAGAGTACGAGCAGTACTTC. This codes for CASSVTEYEQYF.

The V gene is TRBV28, the J gene TRBJ1-6, with TRBD1 as a possible D gene (6 bases). Trimming left V 5 bases short and J 15 bases short, with 29 bases between. The CDR3 has 17 amino acids. Germline CDR1 reads MDHEN; CDR2 reads SYDVKM. In nucleotides, the CDR3 is TGTGCCAGCAGTCTGGACGTAGCTCCAGGGGCAAACACACTCCTCCACTTT. Its translation is CASSLDVAPGANTLLHF.

This chain connects TRBV6-1 to TRBJ1-2; possible D gene TRBD1, 6 bases. The V end lost 6 bases, the J end lost 2 bases, and 13 bases lay between the germline ends. The CDR3 sequence is 14 residues long. Germline CDR1 MNHNS, CDR2 SASEGT. The CDR3 DNA follows: TGTGCCAGCAGGAGGACAGAGATGAACTATGGCTACACCTTC. This sequence encodes CASRRTEMNYGYTF.

The rearrangement joins TRBV5-1 to TRBJ2-5; maybe TRBD1 (6 bases). The germline gives CDR1 SGHRS, CDR2 YFSETQ. CDR3 length: 14 amino acids. V shed 2 bases and J shed 3 bases, with 11 bases lying between them. The DNA for the CDR3 is TGCGCCAGCAGCTTCGGACGGACAGAAGAGACCCAGTACTTC. It specifies CASSFGRTEETQYF.

V usage is TRBV19 and J usage is TRBJ1-2; 7 bases agree with TRBD1. Germline V gene lookup returns CDR1 LNHDA and CDR2 SQIVND (reference sequence). The CDR3 length is 14 residues. V was pared by 3 bases and J by 6 bases, with 7 bases of the junction left unmatched. DNA of the CDR3: TGTGCCAGTAGTATCACGGGAGGGGGCAATGGCTACACCTTC. Its protein product is CASSITGGGNGYTF.

The rearrangement links TRBV11-2 to TRBJ1-5; 8 nucleotides match TRBD1. Germline lookup yields CDR1 SGHAT and CDR2 FQNNGV. This CDR3 spans 16 amino acids. V shed 3 bases and J 1 base; nucleotides not matched to a gene: 5. DNA of the CDR3: TGTGCCAGCAGCTTCGGGACAGGAGCAAGCAATCAGCCCCAGCATTTT. Translated, it gives CASSFGTGASNQPQHF. Supplemented by reference TRBV11-2 and TRBJ1-5, the full variable domain reads EAGVAQSPRYKIIEKRQSVAFWCNPISGHATLYWYQQILGQGPKLLIQFQNNGVVDDSQLPKDRFSAERLKGVDSTLKIQPAKLEDSAVYLCASSFGTGASNQPQHFGDGTRLSIL.

The table lists this clone with a few counts. The chain couples TRBV25-1 to TRBJ2-7, with D maybe TRBD2 (6 bases). The CDR3 contains 12 residues. CDR1 MGHDK and CDR2 SYGVNS come from the germline V gene. V shed 1 base and J shed 13 bases, with 14 bases lying between them. The CDR3 here is CASSESTGRSYF. In DNA, the CDR3 is TGTGCCAGCAGTGAATCTACCGGGAGAAGTTACTTC.

The chain couples TRBV6-1 to TRBJ1-2; possibly TRBD1 for D (5 bases). The germline V and J ends were trimmed by 5 bases and 0 bases, with 10 bases remaining between them. The CDR3 runs to 14 residues. CDR1 is MNHNS and CDR2 is SASEGT in the germline V gene. Written as DNA, the CDR3 is TGTGCCAGCAGTCTTATGACAGCTAACTATGGCTACACCTTC. It translates to CASSLMTANYGYTF.

The table lists this clone with a few counts. The chain joins TRBV7-9 to TRBJ1-6; D not resolved. This CDR3 is 14 amino acids long. CDR1 and CDR2 from the germline V gene are SEHNR and FQNEAQ (reference sequence). Trimming removed 2 bases from V and 0 bases from J, with 2 bases in between. The CDR3 loop is CASSLRSYNSPLHF. CDR3 DNA: TGTGCCAGCAGCTTACGCTCCTATAATTCACCCCTCCACTTT.

Written as DNA, the CDR3 is TGCGCCAGCAGCTCCCGGGAAGCAGAGGGCGCAGATACGCAGTATTTT. Translating it yields CASSSREAEGADTQYF. The chain combines TRBV5-1 with TRBJ2-3; perhaps TRBD2 as D (5 bases). Germline lookup yields CDR1 SGHRS and CDR2 YFSETQ. This CDR3 spans 16 amino acids. Trimming pared 3 bases from V and 4 bases from J, leaving 18 bases between.

This clone showed up just once. The rearrangement joins TRBV29-1 to TRBJ1-4; D is undetermined. V was clipped by 7 bases and J by 7 bases, with 16 bases between them. The CDR3 runs to 13 residues. Germline V CDR1 and CDR2: SQVTM, ANQGSEA. This CDR3 reads CSASGEVVEKLFF. In DNA, the CDR3 is TGCAGCGCCTCGGGTGAGGTGGTTGAAAAACTGTTTTTT.

The CDR3 nucleotides are TGTGCCAGCTGGACCGGGAATTATCAGCCCCAGCATTTT. The encoded protein is CASWTGNYQPQHF. The V and J genes are TRBV27 and TRBJ1-5, with unresolved D. Looked up from germline, CDR1 is MNHEY and CDR2 is SMNVEV (reference sequence). V lost 8 bases, J lost 5 bases, and 13 bases lay in between. CDR3 length: 13 amino acids.

The genes are TRBV4-1 and TRBJ2-3; D not resolved. The CDR3 contains 15 residues. V was cut by 1 base and J by 4 bases, with 12 bases left in between. The germline gives CDR1 MGHRA, CDR2 YSYEKL. CDR3 sequence: CASSQVSLSPDTQYF. The CDR3 DNA reads as TGCGCCAGCAGCCAAGTTTCACTTAGCCCAGATACGCAGTATTTT.

The rearrangement links TRBV25-1 to TRBJ2-6; tentative D call: TRBD1 (6 bases). CDR3 size: 15 residues. The germline gives CDR1 MGHDK, CDR2 SYGVNS. Trimming removed 4 bases from V and 2 bases from J, with 9 bases in between. CDR3 loop: CASSVQGAGANVLTF. Written as DNA, the CDR3 is TGTGCCAGCAGTGTACAGGGCGCTGGGGCCAACGTCCTGACTTTC.

This clone was detected once. The rearrangement links TRBV5-1 to TRBJ1-4; D is possibly TRBD1 (6 bases). Trimming pared 4 bases from V and 6 bases from J, leaving 16 bases between. The CDR3 runs 15 residues. Germline CDR1 is SGHRS and CDR2 is YFSETQ. Here the CDR3 reads CASSPSRGADEKLFF. For the CDR3, the DNA is TGCGCCAGCAGCCCGTCCCGGGGGGCGGATGAAAAACTGTTTTTT. Full variable domain (missing parts from reference TRBV5-1 and TRBJ1-4): KAGVTQTPRYLIKTRGQQVTLSCSPISGHRSVSWYQQTPGQGLQFLFEYFSETQRNKGNFPGRFSGRQFSNSRSEMNVSTLELGDSALYLCASSPSRGADEKLFFGSGTQLSVL.

V usage is TRBV14 and J usage is TRBJ1-6; D not certain. The germline V and J ends were trimmed by 1 base and 7 bases, with 8 bases remaining between them. CDR1 is SGHDN, CDR2 FVKESK, per germline. The CDR3 has 14 amino acids. DNA for the CDR3: TGTGCCAGCAGCCAAGGCCACAGAAATTCACCCCTCCACTTT. Translating it yields CASSQGHRNSPLHF.

This chain uses TRBV28 with TRBJ2-5; 10 bases map to TRBD1. Germline-derived CDR1 and CDR2 are MDHEN and SYDVKM. The CDR3 sequence is 14 residues long. V trimming: 3 bases; J trimming: 5 bases; junction bases outside the gene matches: 3. Here the CDR3 reads CASSLGGQGETQYF. Here the CDR3 DNA reads TGTGCCAGCAGTTTGGGGGGACAGGGGGAGACCCAGTACTTC.

V gene TRBV6-5 combines with J gene TRBJ1-6; TRBD1 is a possible D gene (5 bases). The germline gives CDR1 MNHEY, CDR2 SVGAGI. CDR3 length equals 14 residues. V gave up 3 bases and J gave up 9 bases, with 12 bases separating them. In DNA form, the CDR3 reads TGTGCCAGCAGTTATAGGCAGGGCGCTTCACCCCTCCACTTT. Translating gives CASSYRQGASPLHF.

The chain employs TRBV7-9 and TRBJ1-2, with D uncertain. The CDR3 extends over 13 amino acids. Trimming removed 4 bases at V and 3 bases at J, with 9 bases between. CDR1 SEHNR and CDR2 FQNEAQ come from the germline V gene (reference sequence). CDR3 nucleotides: TGTGCCAGCAGCTCTTCCGGGGACTATGGCTACACCTTC. Translation gives CASSSSGDYGYTF.

V and J are TRBV5-1 and TRBJ1-3; 9 positions agree with TRBD1. Germline CDR1 reads SGHRS; CDR2 reads YFSETQ. The CDR3 covers 16 residues. Trimming at V came to 0 bases and at J to 4 bases, leaving 5 bases not matched to a gene. For the CDR3, the DNA is TGCGCCAGCAGCTTGGGACCGGGACAGGGAGGAAACACCATATATTTT. Protein: CASSLGPGQGGNTIYF.

This clone was counted a few times. This chain joins TRBV18 and TRBJ1-2; TRBD1 might be the D (5 bases). Germline CDR1 and CDR2: KGHSH and LQKENI. CDR3 length: 14 residues. The ends were cut back, 3 bases at V and 1 base at J, with 9 bases in the middle. The CDR3 DNA reads TGTGCCAGCTCACCGCGGGGGAATAACTATGGCTACACCTTC. Translation: CASSPRGNNYGYTF.